This TCR beta chain was retrieved from a study of shared clonotypes between healthy human individuals. This clone appeared a single time. Only CD45RO-negative cells positively selected for CCR7 counted as naive CD8 cells, so terminally differentiated effector memory CD45RA+ cells were excluded. Those who donated, Caucasian adults without exception, all lived in Nashville, Tennessee. Generated by immunoSEQ multiplex PCR, the TCRdb table keeps only in-frame clones and is missing some. The sample has around 2,000,000 clones; about 95% are singletons. The CDR3 runs 15 residues. Trimming cost V 1 base and J 7 bases, with 17 bases left between them. Per germline, CDR1 LGHNA and CDR2 YSLEER.

This chain links TRBV4-3 with TRBJ2-7; tentatively, D is TRBD1 (8 bases). The receptor was isolated from a man between 18 and 35 years old in good health. The sample was naive CD8+ T cells sorted from blood. In DNA form, the CDR3 reads TGCGCCAGCAGCCAAGCCTGGACAGGGCGGGAGGAGCAGTACTTC. Its translation is CASSQAWTGREEQYF.